Sequencing of this T cell receptor beta chain was carried out in a study of T cell clones after liver transplantation. Trimming pared 4 bases from V and 8 bases from J, leaving 12 bases between. Per germline, CDR1 SGHRS and CDR2 YFSETQ. This CDR3 is 13 amino acids long. Sequencing used immunoSEQ multiplex PCR; TCRdb keeps in-frame clones, though not all of them. The top ten hold over 12% of the sample, which has roughly 57,000 clones, about two thirds seen once. The input for sequencing was CD4+ T cells from blood, taken before liver transplant. The chain carries TRBV5-1 and TRBJ2-2, with D possibly being TRBD2 (6 bases). The TCR was taken from a human donor who received a liver transplant. The CDR3: CASSAVREGELFF. The CDR3 DNA sequence: TGCGCCAGCAGCGCCGTCCGGGAGGGGGAGCTGTTTTTT.